Detailed here is one T cell receptor beta chain. The data belong to a study of shared clonotypes between healthy human individuals. Terminally differentiated effector memory CD45RA+ cells were excluded from the naive CD8 cells, which were CD45RO-negative and positively selected for CCR7. Clones were sequenced by immunoSEQ multiplex PCR, and TCRdb holds only the in-frame ones, with some missing. The repertoire holds just over 2,000,000 clones, about 95% seen once, with 0.85% to 1.3% in the top ten. The CDR3 sequence is 15 residues long. The V gene end was trimmed by 5 bases and the J gene end by 3 bases; junction bases not matched to a gene: 9. CDR1 MNHNS and CDR2 SASEGT come from the germline V gene.

This chain joins TRBV6-1 and TRBJ2-5, with 7 bases matching TRBD1. Sequencing was carried out using naive CD8+ T cells sorted from blood. The sequence was collected from a man between 18 and 35 years old in good health. The CDR3 nucleotides read TGTGCCAGCAGTCAAGACAGGGTTGGTGAAGAGACCCAGTACTTC. Its translation: CASSQDRVGEETQYF.